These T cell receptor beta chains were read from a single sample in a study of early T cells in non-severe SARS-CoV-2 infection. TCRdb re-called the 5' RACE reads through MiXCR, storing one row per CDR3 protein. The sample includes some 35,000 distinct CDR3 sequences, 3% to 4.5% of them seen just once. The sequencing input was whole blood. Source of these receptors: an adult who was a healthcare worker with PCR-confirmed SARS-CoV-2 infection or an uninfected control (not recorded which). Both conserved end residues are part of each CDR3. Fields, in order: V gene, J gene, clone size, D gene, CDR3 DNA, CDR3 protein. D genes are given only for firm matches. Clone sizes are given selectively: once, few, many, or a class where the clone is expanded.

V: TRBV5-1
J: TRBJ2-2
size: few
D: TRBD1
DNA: TGCGCCAGCAGCTCCGGGACAGTTGCCGGGGAGCTGTTTTTT
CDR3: CASSSGTVAGELFF

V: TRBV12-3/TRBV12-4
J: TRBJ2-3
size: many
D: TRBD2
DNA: TGTGCCAGCAGTTTAAGGCTAGCGGGACCCACAGATACGCAGTATTTT
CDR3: CASSLRLAGPTDTQYF

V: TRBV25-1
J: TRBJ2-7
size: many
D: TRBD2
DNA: TGTGCCAGCAGTGGCACACCGGGACTAGCGGGATTGAAAAACTCGAGAAGCGCCTACGAGCAGTACTTC
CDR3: CASSGTPGLAGLKNSRSAYEQYF

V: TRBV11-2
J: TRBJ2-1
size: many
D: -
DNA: TGTGCCAGCAGCTTACCTGCAGGGTACTCTCACAATGAGCAGTTCTTC
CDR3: CASSLPAGYSHNEQFF

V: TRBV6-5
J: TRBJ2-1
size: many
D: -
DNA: TGTGCCAGCAGTTACTCGACCCTAATGGGACCGCGAAAAGTCAATGAGCAGTTCTTC
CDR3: CASSYSTLMGPRKVNEQFF

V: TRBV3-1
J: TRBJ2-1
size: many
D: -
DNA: TGTGCCAGCAGCCACTGGCCAGCGGTGTCCTACAATGAGCAGTTCTTC
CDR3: CASSHWPAVSYNEQFF

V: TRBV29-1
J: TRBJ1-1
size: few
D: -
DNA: TGCAGCGTTGTTGAAGCGGGCCGTATTGAAGCTTTCTTT
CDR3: CSVVEAGRIEAFF

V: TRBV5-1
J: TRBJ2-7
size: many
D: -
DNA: TGCGCCAGCAGCTCCAATTACTACGAGCAGTACTTC
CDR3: CASSSNYYEQYF

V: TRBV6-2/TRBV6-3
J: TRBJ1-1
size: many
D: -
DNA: TGTGCCAGCAGTTACGGGCCGAACACTGAAGCTTTCTTT
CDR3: CASSYGPNTEAFF

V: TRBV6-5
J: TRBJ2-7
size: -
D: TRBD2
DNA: TGTGCCAGCACCCCCTCAGCGGGAGGGCGTTACGAGCAGTACTTC
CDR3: CASTPSAGGRYEQYF

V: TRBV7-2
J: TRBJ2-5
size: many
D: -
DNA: TGTGCCAGCAGCTTATTAGTGGGCGGGAAGACCCAGTACTTC
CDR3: CASSLLVGGKTQYF

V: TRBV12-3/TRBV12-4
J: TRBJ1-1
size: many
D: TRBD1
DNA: TGTGCCAGCAGTGGTAGGACAGGGGTCGTCACTGAAGCTTTCTTT
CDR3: CASSGRTGVVTEAFF

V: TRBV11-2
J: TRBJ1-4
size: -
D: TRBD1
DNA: TGTGCCAGCAGCCAGGACAGGGGGAGTGAAAAACTGTTTTTT
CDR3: CASSQDRGSEKLFF

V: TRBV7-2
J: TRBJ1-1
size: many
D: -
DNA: TGTGCCAGCAAGACCAACACTGAAGCTTTCTTT
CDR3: CASKTNTEAFF

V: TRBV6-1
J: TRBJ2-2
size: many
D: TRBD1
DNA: TGTGCCAGCAGTCTCCGTGGACAGGGCAGGACCGGGGAGCTGTTTTTT
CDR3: CASSLRGQGRTGELFF

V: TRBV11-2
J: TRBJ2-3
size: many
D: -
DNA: TGTGCCAGCAGCTTAGAACTCTCGGATACGCAGTATTTT
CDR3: CASSLELSDTQYF

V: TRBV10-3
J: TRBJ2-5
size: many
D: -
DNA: TGTGCCATCAGTGAGTCGGGTCGGGTTTTTGAAGAGACCCAGTACTTC
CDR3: CAISESGRVFEETQYF

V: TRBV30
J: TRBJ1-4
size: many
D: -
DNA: TGTGCCTGGAGTGGGGGCCAGAATGAAAAACTGTTTTTT
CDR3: CAWSGGQNEKLFF

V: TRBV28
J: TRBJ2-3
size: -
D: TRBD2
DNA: TGTGCCAGCAGAGCAAGGGGCGCGGGAGGGCTGCACAGAGAAGATACGCAGTATTTT
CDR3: CASRARGAGGLHREDTQYF

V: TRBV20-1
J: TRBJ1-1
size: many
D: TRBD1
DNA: TGCAGTGCCGGGGGACAGCTTAACACTGAAGCTTTCTTT
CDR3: CSAGGQLNTEAFF

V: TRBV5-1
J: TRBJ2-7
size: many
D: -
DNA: TGCGCCAGCAGCTTGGCCGGATACCCATCCGAGCAGTACTTC
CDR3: CASSLAGYPSEQYF

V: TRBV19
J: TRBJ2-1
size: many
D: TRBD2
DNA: TGTGCCAGTAGCACCGGGACTAGCTCCTACAATGAGCAGTTCTTC
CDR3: CASSTGTSSYNEQFF

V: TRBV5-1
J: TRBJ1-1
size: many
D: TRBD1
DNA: TGCGCCAGCAGCCAGGGGGCTCACATGAACACTGAAGCTTTCTTT
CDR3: CASSQGAHMNTEAFF

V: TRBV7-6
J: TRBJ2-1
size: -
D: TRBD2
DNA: TGTGCCAGCAGCCTAGCGGGAGCCGCCTACAATGTGCAGTTCTTC
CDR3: CASSLAGAAYNVQFF

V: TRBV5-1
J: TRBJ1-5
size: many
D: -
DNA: TGCGCCAGCAGCCCCCTGGGTCGCAGCAATCAGCCCCAGCATTTT
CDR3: CASSPLGRSNQPQHF

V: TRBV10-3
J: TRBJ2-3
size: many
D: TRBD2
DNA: TGTGCCATCAGTGAGCTAACTAGCGGGAGGACCACAGATACGCAGTATTTT
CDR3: CAISELTSGRTTDTQYF

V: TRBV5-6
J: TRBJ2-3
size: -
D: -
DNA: TGTGCCAGCAGCTTGGTTGGGGCGACAGATACGCAGTATTTT
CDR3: CASSLVGATDTQYF

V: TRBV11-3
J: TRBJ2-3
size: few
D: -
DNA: TGTGCCAGCAGCTTGGTGTCCGGGGGTAGCACAGATACGCAGTATTTT
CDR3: CASSLVSGGSTDTQYF

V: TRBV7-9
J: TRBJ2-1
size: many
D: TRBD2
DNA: TGTGCCAGCAGCTTAGGAAGTACTGGGAGGGCCGCCAATGAGCAGTTCTTC
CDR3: CASSLGSTGRAANEQFF

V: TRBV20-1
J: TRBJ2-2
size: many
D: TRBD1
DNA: TGCAGTGCCGGGACAGCGAACACCGGGGAGCTGTTTTTT
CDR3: CSAGTANTGELFF

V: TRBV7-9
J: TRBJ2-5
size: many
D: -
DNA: TGTGCCAGCATGGGGGTAGCAGAGACCCAGTACTTC
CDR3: CASMGVAETQYF

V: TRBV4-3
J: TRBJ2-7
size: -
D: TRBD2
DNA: TGCGCCAGCAGCCAAGCGGGAGGATCCTACGAGCAGTACTTC
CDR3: CASSQAGGSYEQYF

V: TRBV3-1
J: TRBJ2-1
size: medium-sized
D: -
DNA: TGTGCCAGCAGCCAAGTTGTCGGGAGCGCCTTTGCCAATGAGCAGTTCTTC
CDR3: CASSQVVGSAFANEQFF

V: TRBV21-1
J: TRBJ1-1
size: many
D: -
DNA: TGTGCCAGGCCGGGACGCCACACTGAAGCTTTCTTT
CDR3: CARPGRHTEAFF

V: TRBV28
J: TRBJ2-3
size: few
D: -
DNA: TGTGCCAGCAGTGGGACCGGTATCCGCACAGATACGCAGTATTTT
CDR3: CASSGTGIRTDTQYF

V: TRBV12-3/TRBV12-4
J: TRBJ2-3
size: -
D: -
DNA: TGTGCCAGCAGCTCTGACAGAAGCACAGATACGCAGTATTTT
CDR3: CASSSDRSTDTQYF

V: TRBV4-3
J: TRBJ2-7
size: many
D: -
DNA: TGCGCCAGCAGCCCCGCAGTTGGGAGCTACGAGCAGTACTTC
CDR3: CASSPAVGSYEQYF

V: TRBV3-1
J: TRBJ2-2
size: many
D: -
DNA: TGTGCCAGCAGCCAAGTGCAGGTCACCGGGGAGCTGTTTTTT
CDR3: CASSQVQVTGELFF

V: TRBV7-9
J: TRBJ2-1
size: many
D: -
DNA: TGTGCCAGCAGCTTAGAGGGAGAACCGCAGTTCTTC
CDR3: CASSLEGEPQFF

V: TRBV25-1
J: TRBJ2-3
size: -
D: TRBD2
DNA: TGTGCCAGCAGCGGGACTAGCGGGAGCACAGATACGCAGTATTTT
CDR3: CASSGTSGSTDTQYF

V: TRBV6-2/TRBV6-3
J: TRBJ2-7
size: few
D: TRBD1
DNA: TGTGCCAGCAGCCGGGGACAGTACGAGCAGTACTTC
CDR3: CASSRGQYEQYF

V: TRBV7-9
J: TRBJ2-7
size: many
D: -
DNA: TGTGCCAGCAGCCCTCCGTGGGGGTTGACCTCCTACGAGCAGTACTTC
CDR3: CASSPPWGLTSYEQYF

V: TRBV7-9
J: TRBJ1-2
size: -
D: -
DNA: TGTGCCAGCAGCTTAGATGAGGGAGGCTATGGCTACACCTTC
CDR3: CASSLDEGGYGYTF

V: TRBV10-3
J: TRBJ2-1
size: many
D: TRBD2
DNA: TGTGCCACAAGGACTAGCGGTGGGTGGAACAATGAGCAGTTCTTC
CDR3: CATRTSGGWNNEQFF

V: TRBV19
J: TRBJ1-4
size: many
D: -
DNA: TGTGCCAGTAGTGCAGGGACATCAACTAATCGTCGAAAACTGTTTTTT
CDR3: CASSAGTSTNRRKLFF

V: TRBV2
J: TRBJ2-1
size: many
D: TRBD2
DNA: TGTGCCAGCAGTGTTAGCGGGAGGGACAATGAGCAGTTCTTC
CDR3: CASSVSGRDNEQFF

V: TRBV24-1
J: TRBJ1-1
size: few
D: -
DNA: TGTGCCACCAGTGATTTAGTCGTACTAGGCAGGGCCGAACCCCCGGACCACACTGAAGCTTTCTTT
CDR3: CATSDLVVLGRAEPPDHTEAFF

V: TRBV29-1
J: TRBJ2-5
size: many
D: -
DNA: TGCAGCGTTGGGAGGACAGTCGTTCAAGAGACCCAGTACTTC
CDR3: CSVGRTVVQETQYF

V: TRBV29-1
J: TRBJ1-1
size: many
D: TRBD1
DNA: TGCAGCGTCCAGTCGACAGGGGAGACTGAAGCTTTCTTT
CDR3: CSVQSTGETEAFF

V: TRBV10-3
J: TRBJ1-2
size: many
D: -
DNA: TGTGCCATCAAGGTTCAGGATGGCTACACCTTC
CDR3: CAIKVQDGYTF

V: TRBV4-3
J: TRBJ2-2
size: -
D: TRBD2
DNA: TGCGCCAGCAGCCAAGATCCGCGCGGGGGAAGGACCGGGGAGCTGTTTTTT
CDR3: CASSQDPRGGRTGELFF

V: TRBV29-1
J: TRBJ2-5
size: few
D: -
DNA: TGCAGCGTTGTCCCCGGGAATCCCAAAGAGACCCAGTACTTC
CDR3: CSVVPGNPKETQYF

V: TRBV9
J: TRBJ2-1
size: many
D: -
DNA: TGTGCCAGCAGCGCCCATCCAGCGGACAATGAGCAGTTCTTC
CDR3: CASSAHPADNEQFF

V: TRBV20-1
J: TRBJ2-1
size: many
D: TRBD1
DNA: TGCAGTGCGGGTGAGGGGGCGGGCCCCAATGAGCAGTTCTTC
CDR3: CSAGEGAGPNEQFF

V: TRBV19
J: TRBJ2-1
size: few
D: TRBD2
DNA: TGTGCCAGTAGTATAGAGATTAGCGGGATTTACAATGAGCAGTTCTTC
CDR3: CASSIEISGIYNEQFF